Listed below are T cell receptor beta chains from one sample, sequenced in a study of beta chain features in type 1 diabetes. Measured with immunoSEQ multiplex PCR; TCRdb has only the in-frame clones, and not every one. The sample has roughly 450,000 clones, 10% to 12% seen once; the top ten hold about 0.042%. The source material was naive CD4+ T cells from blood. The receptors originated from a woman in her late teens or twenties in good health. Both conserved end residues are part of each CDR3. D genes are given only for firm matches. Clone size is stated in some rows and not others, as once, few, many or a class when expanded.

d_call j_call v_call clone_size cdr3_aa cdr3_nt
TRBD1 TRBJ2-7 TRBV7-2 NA CASSLGTGKLISPTYEQYF TGTGCCAGCAGTTTGGGGACAGGGAAGTTAATCTCCCCAACATACGAGCAGTACTTC
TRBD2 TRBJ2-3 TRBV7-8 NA CASSLALAGVTADTQYF TGTGCCAGCAGCTTAGCGCTAGCGGGAGTGACAGCAGATACGCAGTATTTT
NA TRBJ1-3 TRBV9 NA CASSVAAVSGNTIYF TGTGCCAGCAGCGTAGCAGCGGTCTCTGGAAACACCATATATTTT
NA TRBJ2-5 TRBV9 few CASSDRTQETQYF TGTGCCAGCAGCGACAGGACCCAAGAGACCCAGTACTTC
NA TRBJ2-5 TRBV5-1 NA CASSLAPGGTQETQYF TGCGCCAGCAGCTTGGCGCCTGGGGGGACTCAAGAGACCCAGTACTTC
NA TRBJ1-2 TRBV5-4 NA CASSHAYRGGYGYTF TGTGCCAGCAGCCACGCCTATCGGGGCGGCTATGGCTACACCTTC
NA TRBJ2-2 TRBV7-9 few CASSSRVNTGELFF TGTGCCAGCAGCTCCAGGGTAAACACCGGGGAGCTGTTTTTT
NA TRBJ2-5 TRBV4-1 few CASSLGQLETQYF TGCGCCAGCAGCCTTGGACAGTTAGAGACCCAGTACTTC
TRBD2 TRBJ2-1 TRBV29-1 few CSVGLAVYNEQFF TGCAGCGTTGGACTAGCGGTATACAATGAGCAGTTCTTC
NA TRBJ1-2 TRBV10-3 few CAITGPGTGDGYTF TGTGCCATCACTGGCCCCGGGACTGGCGATGGCTACACCTTC
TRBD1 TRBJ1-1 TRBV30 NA CAWSYGTANTEAFF TGTGCCTGGAGCTACGGGACAGCAAACACTGAAGCTTTCTTT
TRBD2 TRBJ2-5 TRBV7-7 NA CASSQRTSGQETQYF TGTGCCAGCAGCCAGCGGACTAGCGGACAAGAGACCCAGTACTTC
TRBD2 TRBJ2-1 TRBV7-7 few CASSLGGSTYNEQFF TGTGCTAGCAGCTTGGGCGGGAGTACGTACAATGAGCAGTTCTTC
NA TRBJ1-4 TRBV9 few CASSVVSGAAEKLFF TGTGCCAGCAGCGTAGTGTCCGGGGCAGCTGAAAAACTGTTTTTT
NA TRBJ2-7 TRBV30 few CAWSATESSYEQYF TGTGCCTGGAGTGCTACCGAGAGCTCCTACGAGCAGTACTTC
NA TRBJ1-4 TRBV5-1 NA CASSSTATNEKLFF TGCGCCAGCAGCTCGACAGCAACTAATGAAAAACTGTTTTTT
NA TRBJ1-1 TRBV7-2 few CASSPRAEAFF TGTGCCAGCAGCCCCCGGGCTGAAGCTTTCTTT
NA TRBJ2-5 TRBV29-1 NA CSVAGNSYQETQYF TGCAGCGTTGCTGGAAACAGCTACCAAGAGACCCAGTACTTC
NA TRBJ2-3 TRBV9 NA CASSVGASTDTQYF TGTGCCAGCAGCGTAGGGGCGAGCACAGATACGCAGTATTTT
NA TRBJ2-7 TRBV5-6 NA CASSRGAYEQYF TGTGCCAGCAGCCGGGGGGCATACGAGCAGTACTTC
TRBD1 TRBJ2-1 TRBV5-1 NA CASSSGQALGEQFF TGCGCCAGCAGCTCAGGACAGGCTCTTGGTGAGCAGTTCTTC
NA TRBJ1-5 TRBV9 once CASSSGGLANQPQHF TGTGCCAGCAGCTCAGGTGGGCTCGCCAATCAGCCCCAGCATTTT
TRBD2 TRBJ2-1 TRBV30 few CAWSVISGNNEQFF TGTGCCTGGAGTGTAATTAGCGGGAACAATGAGCAGTTCTTC
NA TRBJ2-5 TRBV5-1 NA CASSIGTAYEETQYF TGCGCCAGCAGCATCGGGACTGCCTACGAAGAGACCCAGTACTTC
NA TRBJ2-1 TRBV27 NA CATGAGAVGWYNEQFF TGTGCCACGGGGGCAGGGGCGGTAGGTTGGTACAATGAGCAGTTCTTC
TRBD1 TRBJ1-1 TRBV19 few CASRADRVTEAFF TGTGCCAGTAGAGCGGACAGGGTAACTGAAGCTTTCTTT
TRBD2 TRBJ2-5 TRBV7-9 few CASRPAGQGAKETQYF TGTGCCAGCAGACCAGCGGGGCAAGGGGCAAAAGAGACCCAGTACTTC
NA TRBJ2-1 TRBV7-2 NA CASSLGRGYNEQFF TGTGCCAGCAGCCTCGGAAGAGGCTACAATGAGCAGTTCTTC
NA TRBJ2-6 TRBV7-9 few CASSLKSSGANVLTF TGTGCCAGCAGCCTAAAGAGCTCTGGGGCCAACGTCCTGACTTTC
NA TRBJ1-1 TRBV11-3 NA CASSLVTEAFF TGTGCCAGCAGCTTAGTCACTGAAGCTTTCTTT
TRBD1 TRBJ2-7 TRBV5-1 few CASSLDMQDRVWEQYF TGCGCCAGCAGCTTGGATATGCAGGACAGGGTGTGGGAGCAGTACTTC
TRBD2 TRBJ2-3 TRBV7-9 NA CASSEERGVTDTQYF TGTGCCAGCAGCGAAGAGCGGGGGGTCACAGATACGCAGTATTTT
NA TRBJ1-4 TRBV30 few CAWSGFSSAEKLFF TGTGCCTGGAGTGGTTTCAGCTCGGCAGAAAAACTGTTTTTT
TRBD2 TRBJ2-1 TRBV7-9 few CASSLDLLAGRGNEQFF TGTGCCAGCAGCCTCGACTTACTAGCGGGGAGGGGCAATGAGCAGTTCTTC
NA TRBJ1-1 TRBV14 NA CASSRNPVRGAFF TGTGCCAGCAGCCGAAACCCCGTCAGAGGGGCTTTCTTT
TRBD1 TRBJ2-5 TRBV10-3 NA CAISPGGETQYF TGTGCCATCAGTCCAGGGGGAGAGACCCAGTACTTC
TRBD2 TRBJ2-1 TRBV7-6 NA CASSSLAAVYNEQFF TGTGCCAGCAGCTCCCTAGCGGCCGTATACAATGAGCAGTTCTTC
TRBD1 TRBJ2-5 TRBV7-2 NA CASTNSGDRVTLRETQYF TGTGCCAGCACCAACTCCGGGGACAGGGTAACCTTGAGAGAGACCCAGTACTTC
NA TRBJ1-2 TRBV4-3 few CASSQDKGRDISYGYTF TGCGCCAGCAGCCAAGATAAAGGCAGGGACATTAGTTACGGCTACACCTTC
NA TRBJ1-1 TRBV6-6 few CASSYRTDTEAFF TGTGCCAGCAGTTACCGGACAGACACTGAAGCTTTCTTT
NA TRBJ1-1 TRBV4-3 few CASSQAARGTEAFF TGCGCCAGCAGCCAAGCGGCCCGGGGCACTGAAGCTTTCTTT
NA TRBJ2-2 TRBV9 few CASSVSFSAGELFF TGTGCCAGCAGCGTGTCGTTCTCGGCCGGGGAGCTGTTTTTT